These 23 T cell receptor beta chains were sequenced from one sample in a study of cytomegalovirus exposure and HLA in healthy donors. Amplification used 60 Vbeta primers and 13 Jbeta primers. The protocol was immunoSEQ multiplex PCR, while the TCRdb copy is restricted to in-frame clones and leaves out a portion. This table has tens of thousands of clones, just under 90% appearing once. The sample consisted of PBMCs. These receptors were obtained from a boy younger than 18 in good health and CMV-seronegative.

CDR3 nucleotides: TGTGCCAGCAGTGAAACTTCGGACAGCTACGAGCAGTACTTC. Protein: CASSETSDSYEQYF. This chain links TRBV2 with TRBJ2-7; possible D gene TRBD1, 6 bases. Trimming left V 2 bases short and J 3 bases short, with 11 bases between. Germline CDR1 and CDR2: SNHLY and FYNNEI. The CDR3 runs 14 residues.

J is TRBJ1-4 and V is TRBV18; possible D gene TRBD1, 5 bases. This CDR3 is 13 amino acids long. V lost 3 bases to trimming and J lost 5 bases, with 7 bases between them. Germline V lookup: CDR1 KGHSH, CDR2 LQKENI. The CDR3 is CASSPSGNEKLFF. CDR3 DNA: TGTGCCAGCTCACCCTCAGGGAATGAAAAACTGTTTTTT.

The CDR3: CASSLQGWTYNEQFF. The CDR3 DNA reads as TGTGCCAGCAGCTTACAGGGGTGGACCTACAATGAGCAGTTCTTC. The V gene is TRBV6-1, the J gene TRBJ2-1, with TRBD1 matching over 7 bases. Germline V gene sequence: CDR1 MNHNS, CDR2 SASEGT. The trim removed 6 bases at V and 2 bases at J, leaving 7 bases unmatched. CDR3 length: 15 amino acids.

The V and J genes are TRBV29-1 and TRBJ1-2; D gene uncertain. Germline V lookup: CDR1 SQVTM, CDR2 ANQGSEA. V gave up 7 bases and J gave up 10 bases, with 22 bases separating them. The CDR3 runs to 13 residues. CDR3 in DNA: TGCAGCGCCCTCCTAGTTGGAAGGATTAACTACACCTTC. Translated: CSALLVGRINYTF.

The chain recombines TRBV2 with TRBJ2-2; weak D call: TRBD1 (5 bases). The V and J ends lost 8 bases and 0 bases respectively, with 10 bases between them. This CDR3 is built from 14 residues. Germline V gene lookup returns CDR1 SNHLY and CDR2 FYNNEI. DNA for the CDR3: TGTGCCAGCTCCTGGGGCCCGAACACCGGGGAGCTGTTTTTT. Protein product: CASSWGPNTGELFF. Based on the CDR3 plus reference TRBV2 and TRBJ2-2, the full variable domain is EPEVTQTPSHQVTQMGQEVILRCVPISNHLYFYWYRQILGQKVEFLVSFYNNEISEKSEIFDDQFSVERPDGSNFTLKIRSTKLEDSAMYFCASSWGPNTGELFFGEGSRLTVL.

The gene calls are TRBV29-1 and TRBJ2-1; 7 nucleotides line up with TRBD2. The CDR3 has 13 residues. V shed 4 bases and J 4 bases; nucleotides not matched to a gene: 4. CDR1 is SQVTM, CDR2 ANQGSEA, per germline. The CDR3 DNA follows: TGCAGCGTTGGTCTAGCGGAGTACAATGAGCAGTTCTTC. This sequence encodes CSVGLAEYNEQFF.

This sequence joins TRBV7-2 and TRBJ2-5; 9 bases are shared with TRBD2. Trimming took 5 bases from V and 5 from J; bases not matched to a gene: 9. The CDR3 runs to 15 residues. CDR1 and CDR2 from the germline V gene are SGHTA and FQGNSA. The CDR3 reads CASSGRGGARETQYF. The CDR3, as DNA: TGTGCCAGCAGCGGTCGCGGGGGGGCCCGGGAGACCCAGTACTTC.

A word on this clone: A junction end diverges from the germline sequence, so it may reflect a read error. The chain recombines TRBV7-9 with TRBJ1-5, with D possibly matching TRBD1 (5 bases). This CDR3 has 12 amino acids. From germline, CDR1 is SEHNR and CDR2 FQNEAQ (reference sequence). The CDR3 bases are TGTTCCAGCAGCCTACAGGATCAGCCCCAGCATTTT. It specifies CSSSLQDQPQHF.

The CDR3 loop reads CASSLGQGNTIYF. The DNA for the CDR3 is TGCGCCAGCAGCTTGGGGCAGGGGAACACCATATATTTT. This sequence joins TRBV5-1 and TRBJ1-3; D possibly corresponds to TRBD1 (6 bases). The CDR3 runs 13 residues. Germline CDR1 SGHRS, CDR2 YFSETQ. V was cut by 0 bases and J by 7 bases, with 8 bases left in between.

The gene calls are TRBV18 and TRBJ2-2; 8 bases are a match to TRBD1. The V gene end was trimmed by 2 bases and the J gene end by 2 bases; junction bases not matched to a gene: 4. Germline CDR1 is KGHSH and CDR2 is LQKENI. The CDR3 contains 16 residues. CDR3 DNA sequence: TGTGCCAGCTCACCAGGGACAGGCCCAAACACCGGGGAGCTGTTTTTT. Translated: CASSPGTGPNTGELFF.

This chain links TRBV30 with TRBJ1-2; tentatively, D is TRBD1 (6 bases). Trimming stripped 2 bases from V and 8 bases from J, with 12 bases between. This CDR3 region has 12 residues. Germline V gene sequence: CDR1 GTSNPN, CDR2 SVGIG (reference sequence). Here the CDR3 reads CAWSLGGRGYTF. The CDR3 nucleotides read TGTGCCTGGAGTTTAGGGGGTAGAGGCTACACCTTC.

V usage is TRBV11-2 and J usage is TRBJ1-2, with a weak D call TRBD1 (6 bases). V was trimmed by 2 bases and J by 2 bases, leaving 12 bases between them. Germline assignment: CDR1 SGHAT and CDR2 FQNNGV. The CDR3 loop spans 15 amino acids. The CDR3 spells CASSLTTGQNYGYTF. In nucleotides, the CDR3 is TGTGCCAGCAGCTTAACAACCGGACAGAACTATGGCTACACCTTC.

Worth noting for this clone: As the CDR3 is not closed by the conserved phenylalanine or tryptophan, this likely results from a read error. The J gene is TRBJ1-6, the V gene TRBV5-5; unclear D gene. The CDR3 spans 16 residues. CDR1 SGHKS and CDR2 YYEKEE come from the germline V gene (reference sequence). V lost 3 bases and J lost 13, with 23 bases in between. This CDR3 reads CASSWEVDIRSGPLHL. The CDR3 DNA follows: TGTGCCAGCAGCTGGGAGGTCGACATCCGAAGTGGGCCCCTCCACCTT.

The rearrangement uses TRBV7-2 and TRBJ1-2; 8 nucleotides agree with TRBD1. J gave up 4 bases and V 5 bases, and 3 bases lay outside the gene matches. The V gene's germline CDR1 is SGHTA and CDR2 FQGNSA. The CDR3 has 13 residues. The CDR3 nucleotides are TGTGCCAGCAGCGCGGGACAGGCCTATGGCTACACCTTC. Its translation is CASSAGQAYGYTF.

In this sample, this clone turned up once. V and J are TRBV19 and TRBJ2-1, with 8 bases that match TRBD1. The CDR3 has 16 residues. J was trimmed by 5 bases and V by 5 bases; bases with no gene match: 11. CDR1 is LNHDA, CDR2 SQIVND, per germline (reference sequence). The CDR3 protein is CASSAPRGPIHNEQFF. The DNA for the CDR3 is TGTGCCAGTAGTGCCCCCAGGGGGCCCATCCACAATGAGCAGTTCTTC.

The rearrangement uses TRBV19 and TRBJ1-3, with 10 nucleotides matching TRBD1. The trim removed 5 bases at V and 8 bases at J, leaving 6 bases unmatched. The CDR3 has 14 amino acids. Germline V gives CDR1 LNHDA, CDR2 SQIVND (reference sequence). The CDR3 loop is CASSGSGTGDTIYF. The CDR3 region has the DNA TGTGCCAGTAGTGGATCCGGGACAGGGGACACCATATATTTT.

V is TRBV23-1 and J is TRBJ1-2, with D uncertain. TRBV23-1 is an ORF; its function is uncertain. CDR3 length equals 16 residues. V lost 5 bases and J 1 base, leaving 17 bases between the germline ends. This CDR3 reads CASSFKVSVYNYGYTF. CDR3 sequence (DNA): TGCGCCAGCAGTTTCAAGGTCAGCGTTTATAACTATGGCTACACCTTC.

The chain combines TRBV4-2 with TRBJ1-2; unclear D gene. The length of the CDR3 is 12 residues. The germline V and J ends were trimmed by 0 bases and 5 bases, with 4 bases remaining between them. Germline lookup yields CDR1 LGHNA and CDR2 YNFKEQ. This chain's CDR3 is CASSQDQYGYTF. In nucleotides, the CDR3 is TGTGCCAGCAGCCAAGATCAGTATGGCTACACCTTC.

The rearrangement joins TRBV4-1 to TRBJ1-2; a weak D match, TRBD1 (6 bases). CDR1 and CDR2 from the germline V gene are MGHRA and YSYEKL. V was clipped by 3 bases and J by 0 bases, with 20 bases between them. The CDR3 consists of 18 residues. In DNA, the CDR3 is TGCGCCAGCAGCCATGGGGACACCGGGACCGAGGCTAACTATGGCTACACCTTC. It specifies CASSHGDTGTEANYGYTF.

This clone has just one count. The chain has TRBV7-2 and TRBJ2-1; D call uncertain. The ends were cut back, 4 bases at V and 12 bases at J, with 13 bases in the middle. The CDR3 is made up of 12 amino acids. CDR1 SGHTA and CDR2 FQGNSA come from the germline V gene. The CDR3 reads CASSYYDRGQFF. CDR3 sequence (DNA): TGTGCCAGCAGCTACTACGACCGAGGGCAGTTCTTC.

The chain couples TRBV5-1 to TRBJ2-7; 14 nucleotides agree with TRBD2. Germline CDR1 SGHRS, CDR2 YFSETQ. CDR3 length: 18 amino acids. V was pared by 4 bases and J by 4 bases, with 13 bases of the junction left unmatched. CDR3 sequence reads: CASSTGLAGEEIFYEQYF. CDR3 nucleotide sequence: TGCGCCAGCAGCACGGGACTAGCGGGGGAGGAGATCTTTTACGAGCAGTACTTC.

The CDR3 loop reads CAISGTGGIFEQYF. In DNA, the CDR3 is TGTGCCATCAGTGGGACCGGGGGGATTTTCGAGCAGTACTTC. V gene TRBV10-3 combines with J gene TRBJ2-5, with 7 bases fitting TRBD2. The J call is in doubt because the DNA end fits TRBJ2-7 better. The germline V gene has CDR1 ENHRY and CDR2 SYGVKD. CDR3 length: 14 residues.

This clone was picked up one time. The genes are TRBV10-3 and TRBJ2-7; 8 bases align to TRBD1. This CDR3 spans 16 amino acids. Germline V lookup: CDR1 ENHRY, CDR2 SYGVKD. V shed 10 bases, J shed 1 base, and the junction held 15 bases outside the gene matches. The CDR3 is CATQGGTRQGSYEQYF. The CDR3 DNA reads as TGTGCCACTCAAGGAGGGACGAGACAGGGGTCCTACGAGCAGTACTTC.